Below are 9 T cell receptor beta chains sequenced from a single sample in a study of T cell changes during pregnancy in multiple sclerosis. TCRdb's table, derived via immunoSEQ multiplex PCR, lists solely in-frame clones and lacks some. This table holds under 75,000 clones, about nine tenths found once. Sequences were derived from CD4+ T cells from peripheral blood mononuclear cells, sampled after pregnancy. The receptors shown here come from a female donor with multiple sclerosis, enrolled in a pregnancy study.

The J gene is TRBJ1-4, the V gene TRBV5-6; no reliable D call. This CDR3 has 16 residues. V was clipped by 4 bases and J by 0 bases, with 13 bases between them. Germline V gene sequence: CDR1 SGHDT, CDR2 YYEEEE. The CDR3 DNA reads TGTGCCAGCAGCCCTGGACTGATTTCAACTAATGAAAAACTGTTTTTT. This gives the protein CASSPGLISTNEKLFF.

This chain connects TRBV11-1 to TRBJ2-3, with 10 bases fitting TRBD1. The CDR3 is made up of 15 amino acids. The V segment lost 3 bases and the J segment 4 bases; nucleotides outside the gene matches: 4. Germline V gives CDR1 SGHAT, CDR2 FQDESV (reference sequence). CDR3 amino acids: CASSFWDRGSDTQYF. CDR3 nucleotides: TGTGCCAGCAGCTTCTGGGACAGGGGTTCAGATACGCAGTATTTT.

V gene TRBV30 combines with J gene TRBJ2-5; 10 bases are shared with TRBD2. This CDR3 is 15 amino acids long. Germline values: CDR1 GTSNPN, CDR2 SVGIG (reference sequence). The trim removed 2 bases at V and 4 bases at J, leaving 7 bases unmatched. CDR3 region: CAWSLAGGNGETQYF. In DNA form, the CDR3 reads TGTGCCTGGAGTTTAGCGGGAGGAAACGGAGAGACCCAGTACTTC.

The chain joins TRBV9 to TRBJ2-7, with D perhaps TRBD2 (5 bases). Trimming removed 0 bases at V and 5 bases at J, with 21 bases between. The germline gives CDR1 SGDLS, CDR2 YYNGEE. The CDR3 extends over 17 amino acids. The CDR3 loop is CASSVGRSRVRPDEQYF. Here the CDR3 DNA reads TGTGCCAGCAGCGTAGGTCGGTCGCGGGTCCGACCTGACGAGCAGTACTTC.

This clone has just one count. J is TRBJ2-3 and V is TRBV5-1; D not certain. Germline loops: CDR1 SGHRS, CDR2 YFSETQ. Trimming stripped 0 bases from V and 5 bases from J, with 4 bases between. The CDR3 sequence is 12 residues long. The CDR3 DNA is TGCGCCAGCAGCTTGGCCAAAGATACGCAGTATTTT. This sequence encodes CASSLAKDTQYF.

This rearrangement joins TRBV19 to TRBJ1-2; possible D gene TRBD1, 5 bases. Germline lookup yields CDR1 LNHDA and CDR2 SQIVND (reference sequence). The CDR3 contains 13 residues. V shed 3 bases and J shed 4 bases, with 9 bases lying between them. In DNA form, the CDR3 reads TGTGCCAGTAGTATTTTGGGACTCTATGGCTACACCTTC. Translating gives CASSILGLYGYTF. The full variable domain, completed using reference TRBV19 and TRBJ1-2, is DGGITQSPKYLFRKEGQNVTLSCEQNLNHDAMYWYRQDPGQGLRLIYYSQIVNDFQKGDIAEGYSVSREKKESFPLTVTSAQKNPTAFYLCASSILGLYGYTFGSGTRLTVV.

The CDR3 coding sequence is TGTGCCAGCAGTTACCTAAACACCGGGGAGCTGTTTTTT. Protein sequence: CASSYLNTGELFF. This chain uses TRBV2 with TRBJ2-2; D uncertain. This CDR3 spans 13 amino acids. The V end was cut by 5 bases, the J end by 2 bases, with 6 bases between. The germline CDR1 and CDR2 sequences are SNHLY and FYNNEI.

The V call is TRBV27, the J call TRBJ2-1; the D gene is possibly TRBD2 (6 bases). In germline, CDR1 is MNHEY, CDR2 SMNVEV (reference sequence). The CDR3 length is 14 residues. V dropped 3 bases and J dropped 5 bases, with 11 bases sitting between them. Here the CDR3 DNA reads TGTGCCAGCAGTTTCTCCGGGAGTAACAATGAGCAGTTCTTC. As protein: CASSFSGSNNEQFF.

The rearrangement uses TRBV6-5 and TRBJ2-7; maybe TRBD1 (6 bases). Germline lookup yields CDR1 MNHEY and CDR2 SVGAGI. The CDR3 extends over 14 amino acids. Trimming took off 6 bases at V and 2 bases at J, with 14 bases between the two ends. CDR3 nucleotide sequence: TGTGCCAGCAGGAAAACAGGGCTCACCTACGAGCAGTACTTC. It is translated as CASRKTGLTYEQYF.